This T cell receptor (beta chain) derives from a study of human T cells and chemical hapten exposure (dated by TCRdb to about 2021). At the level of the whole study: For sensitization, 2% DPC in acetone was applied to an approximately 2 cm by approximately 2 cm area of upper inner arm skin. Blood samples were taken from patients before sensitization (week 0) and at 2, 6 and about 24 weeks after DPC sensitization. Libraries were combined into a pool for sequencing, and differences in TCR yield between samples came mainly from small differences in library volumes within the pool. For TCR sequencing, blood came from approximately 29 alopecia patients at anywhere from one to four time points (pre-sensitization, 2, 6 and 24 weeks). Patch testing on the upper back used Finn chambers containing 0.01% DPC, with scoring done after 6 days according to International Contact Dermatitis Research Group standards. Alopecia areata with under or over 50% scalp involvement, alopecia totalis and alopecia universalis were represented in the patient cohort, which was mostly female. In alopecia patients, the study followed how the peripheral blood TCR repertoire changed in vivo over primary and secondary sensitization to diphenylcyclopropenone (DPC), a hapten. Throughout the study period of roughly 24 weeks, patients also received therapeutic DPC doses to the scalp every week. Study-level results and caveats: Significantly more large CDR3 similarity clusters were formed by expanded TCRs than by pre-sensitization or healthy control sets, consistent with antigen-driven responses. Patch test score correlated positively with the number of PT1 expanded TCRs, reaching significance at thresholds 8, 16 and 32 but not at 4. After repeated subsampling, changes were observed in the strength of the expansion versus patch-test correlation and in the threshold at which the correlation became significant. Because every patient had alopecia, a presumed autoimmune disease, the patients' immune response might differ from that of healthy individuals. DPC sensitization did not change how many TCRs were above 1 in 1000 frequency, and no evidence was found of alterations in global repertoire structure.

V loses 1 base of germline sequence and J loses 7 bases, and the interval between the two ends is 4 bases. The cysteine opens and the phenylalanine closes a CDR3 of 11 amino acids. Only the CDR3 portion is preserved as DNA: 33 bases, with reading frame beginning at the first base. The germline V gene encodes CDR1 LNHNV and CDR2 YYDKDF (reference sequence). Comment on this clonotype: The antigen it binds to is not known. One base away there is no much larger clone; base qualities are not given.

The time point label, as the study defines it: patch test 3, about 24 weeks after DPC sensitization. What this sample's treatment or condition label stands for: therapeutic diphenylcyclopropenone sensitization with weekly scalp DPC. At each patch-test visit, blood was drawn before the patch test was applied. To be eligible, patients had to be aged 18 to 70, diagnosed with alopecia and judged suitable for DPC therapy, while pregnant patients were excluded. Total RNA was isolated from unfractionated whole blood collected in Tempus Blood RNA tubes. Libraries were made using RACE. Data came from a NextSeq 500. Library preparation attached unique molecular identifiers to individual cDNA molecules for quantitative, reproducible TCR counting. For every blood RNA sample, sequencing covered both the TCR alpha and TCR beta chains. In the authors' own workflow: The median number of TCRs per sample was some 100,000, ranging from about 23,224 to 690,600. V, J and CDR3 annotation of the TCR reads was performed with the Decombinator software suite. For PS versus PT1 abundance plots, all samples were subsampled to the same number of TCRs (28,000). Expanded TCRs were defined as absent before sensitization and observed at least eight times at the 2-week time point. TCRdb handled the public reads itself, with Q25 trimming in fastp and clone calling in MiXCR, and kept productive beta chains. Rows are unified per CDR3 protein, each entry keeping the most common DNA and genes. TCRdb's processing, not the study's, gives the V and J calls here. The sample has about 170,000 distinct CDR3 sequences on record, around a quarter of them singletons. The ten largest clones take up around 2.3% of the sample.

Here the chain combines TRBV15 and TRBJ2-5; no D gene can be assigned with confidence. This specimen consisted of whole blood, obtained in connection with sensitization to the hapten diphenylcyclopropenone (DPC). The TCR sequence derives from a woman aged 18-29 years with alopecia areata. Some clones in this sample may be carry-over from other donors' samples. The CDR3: CATSRVGTQYF. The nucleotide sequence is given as TGTGCCACCAGCAGAGTGGGGACCCAGTACTTC.